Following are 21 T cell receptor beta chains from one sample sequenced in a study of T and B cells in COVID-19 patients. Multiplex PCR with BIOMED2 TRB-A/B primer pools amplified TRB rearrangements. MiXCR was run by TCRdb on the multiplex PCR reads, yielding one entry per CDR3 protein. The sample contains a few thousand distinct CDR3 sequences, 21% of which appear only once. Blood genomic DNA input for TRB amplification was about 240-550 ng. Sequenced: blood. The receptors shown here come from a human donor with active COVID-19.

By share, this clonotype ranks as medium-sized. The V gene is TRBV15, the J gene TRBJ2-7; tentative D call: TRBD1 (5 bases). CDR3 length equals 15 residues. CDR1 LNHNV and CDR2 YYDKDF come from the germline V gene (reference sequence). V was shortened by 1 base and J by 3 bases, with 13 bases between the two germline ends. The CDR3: CATSRVPGIIYEQYF. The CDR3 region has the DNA TGTGCCACCAGCAGAGTACCAGGGATCATCTACGAGCAGTACTTC.

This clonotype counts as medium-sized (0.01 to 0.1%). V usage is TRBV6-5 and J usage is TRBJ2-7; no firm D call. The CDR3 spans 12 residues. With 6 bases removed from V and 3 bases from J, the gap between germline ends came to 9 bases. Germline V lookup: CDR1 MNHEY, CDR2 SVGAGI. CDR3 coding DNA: TGTGCCAGCAGGGACCTGGGCTACGAGCAGTACTTC. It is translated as CASRDLGYEQYF.

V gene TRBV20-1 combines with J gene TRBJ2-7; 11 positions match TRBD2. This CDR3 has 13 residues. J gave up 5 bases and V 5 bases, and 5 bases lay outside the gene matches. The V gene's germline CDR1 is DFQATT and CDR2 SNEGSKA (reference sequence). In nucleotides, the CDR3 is TGCAGTGCTTCGGGACTAGCGGAGAACGAGCAGTACTTC. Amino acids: CSASGLAENEQYF.

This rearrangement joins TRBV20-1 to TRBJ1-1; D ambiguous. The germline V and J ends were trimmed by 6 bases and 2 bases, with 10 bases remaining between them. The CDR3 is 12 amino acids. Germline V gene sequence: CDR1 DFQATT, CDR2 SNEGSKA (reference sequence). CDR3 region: CSARSGNTEAFF. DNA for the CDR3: TGCAGTGCGAGGTCCGGAAACACTGAAGCTTTCTTT.

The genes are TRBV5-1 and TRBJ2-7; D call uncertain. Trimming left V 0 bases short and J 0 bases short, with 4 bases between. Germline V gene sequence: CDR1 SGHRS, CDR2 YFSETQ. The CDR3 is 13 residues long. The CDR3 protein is CASSLEASYEQYF. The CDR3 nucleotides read TGCGCCAGCAGCTTGGAGGCCTCCTACGAGCAGTACTTC.

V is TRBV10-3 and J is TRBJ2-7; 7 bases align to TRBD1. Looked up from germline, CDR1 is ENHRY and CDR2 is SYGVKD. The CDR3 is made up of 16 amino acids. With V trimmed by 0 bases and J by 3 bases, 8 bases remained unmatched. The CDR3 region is CAISESEGQVDYEQYF. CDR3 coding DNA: TGTGCCATCAGTGAGTCGGAAGGACAGGTGGACTACGAGCAGTACTTC.

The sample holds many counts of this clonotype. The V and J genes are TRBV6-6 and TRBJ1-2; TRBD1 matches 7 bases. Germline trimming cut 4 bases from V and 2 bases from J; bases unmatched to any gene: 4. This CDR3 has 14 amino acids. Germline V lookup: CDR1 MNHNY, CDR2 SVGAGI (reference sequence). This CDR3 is CASSLGQLNYGYTF. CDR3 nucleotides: TGTGCCAGCAGTTTGGGACAGCTCAACTATGGCTACACCTTC.

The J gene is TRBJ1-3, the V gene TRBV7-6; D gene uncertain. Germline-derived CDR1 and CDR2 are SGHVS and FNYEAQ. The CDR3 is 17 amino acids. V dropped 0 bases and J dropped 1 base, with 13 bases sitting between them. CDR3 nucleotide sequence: TGTGCCAGCAGCTTAGCGCCCCCCCGGCAATCTGGAAACACCATATATTTT. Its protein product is CASSLAPPRQSGNTIYF.

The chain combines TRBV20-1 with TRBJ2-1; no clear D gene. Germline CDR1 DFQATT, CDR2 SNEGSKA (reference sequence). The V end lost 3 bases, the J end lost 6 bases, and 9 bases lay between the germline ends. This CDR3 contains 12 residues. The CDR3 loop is CSASDRFNEQFF. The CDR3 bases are TGCAGTGCTAGTGACCGATTCAATGAGCAGTTCTTC.

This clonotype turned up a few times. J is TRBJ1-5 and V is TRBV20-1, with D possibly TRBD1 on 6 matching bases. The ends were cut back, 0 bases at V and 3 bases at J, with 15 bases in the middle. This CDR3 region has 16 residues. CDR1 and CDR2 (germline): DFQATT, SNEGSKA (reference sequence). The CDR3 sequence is CSARDRPNRANQPQHF. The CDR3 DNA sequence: TGCAGTGCTAGAGATCGGCCCAACAGGGCCAATCAGCCCCAGCATTTT.

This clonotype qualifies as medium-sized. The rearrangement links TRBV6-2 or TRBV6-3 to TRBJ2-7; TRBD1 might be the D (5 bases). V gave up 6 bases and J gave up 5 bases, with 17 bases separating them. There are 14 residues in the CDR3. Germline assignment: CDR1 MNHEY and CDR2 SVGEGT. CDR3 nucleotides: TGTGCCAGCAGCCCCCTCCGACAGCCCCACGAGCAGTACTTC. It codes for CASSPLRQPHEQYF.

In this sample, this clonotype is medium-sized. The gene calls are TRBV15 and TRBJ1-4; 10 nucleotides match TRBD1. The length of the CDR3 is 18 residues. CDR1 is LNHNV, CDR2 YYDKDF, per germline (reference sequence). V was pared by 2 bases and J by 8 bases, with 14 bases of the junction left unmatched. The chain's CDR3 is CATSRSRDRGGREEKLFF. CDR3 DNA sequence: TGTGCCACCAGCAGATCCCGGGACAGGGGAGGTCGTGAAGAAAAACTGTTTTTT.

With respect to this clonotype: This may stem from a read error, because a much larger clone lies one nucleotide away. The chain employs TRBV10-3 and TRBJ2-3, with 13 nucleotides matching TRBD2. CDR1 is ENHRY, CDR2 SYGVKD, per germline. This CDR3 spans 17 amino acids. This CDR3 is CAISVTSGGTSTDTRYF. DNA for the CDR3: TGTGCCATCAGTGTGACTAGCGGGGGGACTAGCACAGATACGCGGTATTTT.

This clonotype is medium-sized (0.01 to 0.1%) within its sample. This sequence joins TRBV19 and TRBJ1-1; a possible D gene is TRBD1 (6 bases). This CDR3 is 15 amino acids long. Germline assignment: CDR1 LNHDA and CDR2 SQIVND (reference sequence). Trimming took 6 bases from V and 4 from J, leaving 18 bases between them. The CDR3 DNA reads TGTGCCAGTAGGACGCCTCGACCAGGGGCCACTGAAGCTTTCTTT. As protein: CASRTPRPGATEAFF.

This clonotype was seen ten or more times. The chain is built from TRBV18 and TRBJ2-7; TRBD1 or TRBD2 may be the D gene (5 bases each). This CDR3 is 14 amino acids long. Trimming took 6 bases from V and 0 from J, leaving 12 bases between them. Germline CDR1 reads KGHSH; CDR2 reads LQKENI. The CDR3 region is CASSPGTSSYEQYF. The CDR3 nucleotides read TGTGCCAGCTCCCCCGGGACCAGCTCCTACGAGCAGTACTTC. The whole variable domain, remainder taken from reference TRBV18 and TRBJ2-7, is NAGVMQNPRHLVRRRGQEARLRCSPMKGHSHVYWYRQLPEEGLKFMVYLQKENIIDESGMPKERFSAEFPKEGPSILRIQQVVRGDSAAYFCASSPGTSSYEQYFGPGTRLTVT.

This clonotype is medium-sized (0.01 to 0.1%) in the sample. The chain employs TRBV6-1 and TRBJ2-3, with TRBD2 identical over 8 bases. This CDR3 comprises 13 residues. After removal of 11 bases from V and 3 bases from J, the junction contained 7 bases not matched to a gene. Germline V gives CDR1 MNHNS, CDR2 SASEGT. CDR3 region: CALAGGRTDTQYF. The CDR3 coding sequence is TGTGCCCTTGCGGGAGGTCGAACAGATACGCAGTATTTT.

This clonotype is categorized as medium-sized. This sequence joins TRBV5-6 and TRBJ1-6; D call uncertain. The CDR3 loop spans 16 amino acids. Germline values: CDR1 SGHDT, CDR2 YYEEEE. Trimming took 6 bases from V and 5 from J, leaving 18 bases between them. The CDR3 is CASTPWQGSNNSPLHF. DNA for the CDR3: TGTGCCAGCACTCCCTGGCAAGGATCAAATAATTCACCCCTCCACTTT.

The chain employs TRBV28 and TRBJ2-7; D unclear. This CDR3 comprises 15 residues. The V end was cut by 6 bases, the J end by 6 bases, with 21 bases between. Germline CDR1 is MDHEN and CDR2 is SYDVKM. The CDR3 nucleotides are TGTGCCAGCAGCCCTGAGACCCGTCGACTGCTCGAGCAGTACTTC. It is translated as CASSPETRRLLEQYF.

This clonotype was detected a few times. Written as DNA, the CDR3 is TGTGCCAGCAGCCAAGTATCAGGCTTCCCCTACAATGAGCAGTTCTTC. Amino acids: CASSQVSGFPYNEQFF. This sequence joins TRBV4-2 and TRBJ2-1; D gene unclear. From germline, CDR1 is LGHNA and CDR2 YNFKEQ. CDR3 length: 16 residues. V lost 1 base and J 2 bases, leaving 12 bases between the germline ends.

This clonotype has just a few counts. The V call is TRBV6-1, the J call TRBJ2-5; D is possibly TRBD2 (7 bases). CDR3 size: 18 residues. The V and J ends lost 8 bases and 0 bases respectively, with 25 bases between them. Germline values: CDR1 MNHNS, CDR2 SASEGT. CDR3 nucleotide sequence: TGTGCCAGCGTAAGGGGGACTACCAGCCGAACGTACCAAGAGACCCAGTACTTC. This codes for CASVRGTTSRTYQETQYF.

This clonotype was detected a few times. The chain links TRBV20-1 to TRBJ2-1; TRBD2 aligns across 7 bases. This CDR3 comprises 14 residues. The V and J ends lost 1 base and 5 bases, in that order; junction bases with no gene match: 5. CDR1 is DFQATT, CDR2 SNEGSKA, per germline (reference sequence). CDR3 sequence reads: CSARGGEGHNEQFF. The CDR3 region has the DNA TGCAGTGCTAGAGGGGGGGAGGGCCACAATGAGCAGTTCTTC.